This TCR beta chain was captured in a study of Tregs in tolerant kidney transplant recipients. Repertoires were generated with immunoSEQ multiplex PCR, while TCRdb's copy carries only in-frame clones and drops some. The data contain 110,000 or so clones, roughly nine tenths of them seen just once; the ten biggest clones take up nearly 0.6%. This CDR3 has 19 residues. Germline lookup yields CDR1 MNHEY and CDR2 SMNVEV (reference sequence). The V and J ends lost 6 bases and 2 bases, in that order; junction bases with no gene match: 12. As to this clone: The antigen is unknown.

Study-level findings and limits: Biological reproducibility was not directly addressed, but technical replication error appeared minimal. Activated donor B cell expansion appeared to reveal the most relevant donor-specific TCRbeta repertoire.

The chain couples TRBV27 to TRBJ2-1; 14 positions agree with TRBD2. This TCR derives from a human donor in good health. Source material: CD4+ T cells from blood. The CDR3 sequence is CASRPPGTSGSRTYNEQFF. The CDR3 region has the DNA TGTGCCAGCAGGCCTCCCGGGACTAGCGGGAGCAGGACCTACAATGAGCAGTTCTTC.